The rows below give T cell receptor beta chains drawn from one sample of a study of cytomegalovirus exposure and HLA in healthy donors. Libraries were prepared by immunoSEQ multiplex PCR; TCRdb keeps only in-frame clonotypes and omits some of them. The table lists about 190,000 clones, about 86% of them singletons, with around 2.2% in the top ten. The sequenced sample consisted of PBMCs. The receptors were sampled from a woman aged 18-29 years in good health and CMV-seropositive. Both conserved end residues are part of each CDR3. Fields, in order: V gene, J gene, CDR3 protein.

V gene: TRBV4-2; J gene: TRBJ1-2; CDR3 protein: CASSQDWGGGKANYGYTF
V gene: TRBV7-3; J gene: TRBJ2-3; CDR3 protein: CASSNSGSTDTQYF
V gene: TRBV7-6; J gene: TRBJ2-7; CDR3 protein: CASSSIADDRGAYGQYF
V gene: TRBV4-2; J gene: TRBJ2-1; CDR3 protein: CASSHPLANEQFF
V gene: TRBV4-2; J gene: TRBJ2-3; CDR3 protein: CASSQDRGGGGDTQYF
V gene: TRBV14; J gene: TRBJ1-1; CDR3 protein: CASSPGGGTEAFF
V gene: TRBV7-6; J gene: TRBJ2-3; CDR3 protein: CASSLTGGMYDTQYF
V gene: TRBV15; J gene: TRBJ2-3; CDR3 protein: CATSNLGGVDTQYF
V gene: TRBV11-2; J gene: TRBJ1-5; CDR3 protein: CASSLTLTGDQPQHF
V gene: TRBV4-3; J gene: TRBJ1-2; CDR3 protein: CASRRQGAIYGYTF
V gene: TRBV5-1; J gene: TRBJ2-1; CDR3 protein: CASSSPVTVTNEQFF
V gene: TRBV28; J gene: TRBJ2-3; CDR3 protein: CASSFTIPKRGKYTDTQYF
V gene: TRBV2; J gene: TRBJ1-1; CDR3 protein: CASSALQGNTEAFF
V gene: TRBV5-1; J gene: TRBJ2-1; CDR3 protein: CASSESVDEQFF
V gene: TRBV6-1; J gene: TRBJ2-5; CDR3 protein: CASGGGRETQYF
V gene: TRBV5-1; J gene: TRBJ2-5; CDR3 protein: CASSTRTEETQYF
V gene: TRBV2; J gene: TRBJ2-1; CDR3 protein: CASSPGLENEQFF
V gene: TRBV18; J gene: TRBJ1-1; CDR3 protein: CASSLGAITEAFF
V gene: TRBV27; J gene: TRBJ2-3; CDR3 protein: CASSPGTSGGADTQYF
V gene: TRBV7-6; J gene: TRBJ1-1; CDR3 protein: CASSAGGLGTEAFF
V gene: TRBV4-2; J gene: TRBJ2-3; CDR3 protein: CASSVYGTSEYF
V gene: TRBV20-1; J gene: TRBJ2-7; CDR3 protein: CSAGPDRPLF
V gene: TRBV2; J gene: TRBJ1-6; CDR3 protein: CASSGDRGRWSPLHF
V gene: TRBV30; J gene: TRBJ2-3; CDR3 protein: CAWSVRAGGTDTQYF
V gene: TRBV7-9; J gene: TRBJ2-2; CDR3 protein: CASSLSAGANTGELFF
V gene: TRBV5-1; J gene: TRBJ2-3; CDR3 protein: CASRTRGGATDTQYF